This TCR beta chain was documented in a study of CD8+ T cells in alopecia areata. As for the study in general: Tofacitinib administration to treated patients was oral, at 5 to 10 mg twice daily.

This clone occurred a few times. The treatment: oral pan-JAK inhibitor, 5-10 mg twice daily. CDR3 length: 13 amino acids. Germline CDR1 and CDR2: MGHDK and SYGVNS. V was shortened by 7 bases and J by 2 bases, with 10 bases between the two germline ends. Once RNA had been extracted, it was reverse transcribed into cDNA to act as the sequencing template. Data came from immunoSEQ multiplex PCR; TCRdb stores just in-frame clones and leaves some out. The sample shows fewer than 250,000 clones, around 66% of them seen only once. The chain links TRBV25-1 to TRBJ2-3; the D is unclear. This material consisted of CD4+ T cells sorted from blood, taken at week 4, from a patient treated with tofacitinib. This clonotype was sampled from a human donor with alopecia areata. CDR3 region: CASINRNTDTQYF. The CDR3 nucleotides read TGTGCCAGCATCAACAGAAACACAGATACGCAGTATTTT. Looking up the rest from reference TRBV25-1 and TRBJ2-3 gives the full variable domain: EADIYQTPRYLVIGTGKKITLECSQTMGHDKMYWYQQDPGMELHLIHYSYGVNSTEKGDLSSESTVSRIRTEHFPLTLESARPSHTSQYLCASINRNTDTQYFGPGTRLTVL.